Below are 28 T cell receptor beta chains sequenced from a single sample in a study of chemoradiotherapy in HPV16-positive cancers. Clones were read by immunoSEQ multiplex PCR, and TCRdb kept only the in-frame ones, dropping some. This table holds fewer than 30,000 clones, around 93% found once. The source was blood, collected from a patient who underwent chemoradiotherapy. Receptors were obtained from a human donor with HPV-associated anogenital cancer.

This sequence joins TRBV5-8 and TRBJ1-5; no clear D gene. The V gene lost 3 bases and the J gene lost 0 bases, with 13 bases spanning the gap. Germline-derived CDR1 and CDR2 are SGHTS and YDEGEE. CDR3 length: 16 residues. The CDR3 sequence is CASSYLRRNSNQPQHF. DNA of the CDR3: TGTGCCAGCAGCTACCTCCGGCGGAATAGCAATCAGCCCCAGCATTTT.

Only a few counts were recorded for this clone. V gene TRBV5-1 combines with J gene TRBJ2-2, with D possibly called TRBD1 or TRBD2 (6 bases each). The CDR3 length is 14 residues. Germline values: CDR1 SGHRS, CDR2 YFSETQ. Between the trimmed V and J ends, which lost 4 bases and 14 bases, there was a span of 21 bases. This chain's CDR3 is CASSPVTGRTTLFF. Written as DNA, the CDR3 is TGCGCCAGCAGCCCAGTGACAGGACGGACTACACTGTTTTTT.

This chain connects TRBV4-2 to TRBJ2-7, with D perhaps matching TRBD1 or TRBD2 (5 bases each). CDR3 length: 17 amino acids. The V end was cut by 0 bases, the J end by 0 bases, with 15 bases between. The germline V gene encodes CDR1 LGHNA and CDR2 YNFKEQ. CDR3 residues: CASSQDLGPFASYEQYF. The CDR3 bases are TGTGCCAGCAGCCAAGATCTGGGACCTTTTGCCTCCTACGAGCAGTACTTC.

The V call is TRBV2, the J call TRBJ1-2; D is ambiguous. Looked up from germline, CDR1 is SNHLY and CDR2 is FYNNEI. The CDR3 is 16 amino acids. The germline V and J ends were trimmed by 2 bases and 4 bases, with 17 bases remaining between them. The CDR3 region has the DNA TGTGCCAGCAGTGAACCCGGGGTCGTCCGATCCTATGGCTACACCTTC. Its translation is CASSEPGVVRSYGYTF. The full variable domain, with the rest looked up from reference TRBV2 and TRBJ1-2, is EPEVTQTPSHQVTQMGQEVILRCVPISNHLYFYWYRQILGQKVEFLVSFYNNEISEKSEIFDDQFSVERPDGSNFTLKIRSTKLEDSAMYFCASSEPGVVRSYGYTFGSGTRLTVV.

CDR3 loop: CAISKAASTDTQYF. The CDR3 coding sequence is TGTGCCATCAGTAAAGCGGCTAGCACAGATACGCAGTATTTT. The V call is TRBV10-3, the J call TRBJ2-3, with a tentative D call TRBD2 (5 bases). In germline, CDR1 is ENHRY, CDR2 SYGVKD. The CDR3 is made up of 14 amino acids. Trimming took 5 bases from V and 0 from J, leaving 9 bases between them.

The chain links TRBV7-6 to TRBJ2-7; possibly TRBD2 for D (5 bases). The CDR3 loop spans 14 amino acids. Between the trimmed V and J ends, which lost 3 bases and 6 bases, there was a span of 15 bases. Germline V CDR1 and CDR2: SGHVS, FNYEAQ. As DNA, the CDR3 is TGTGCCAGCAGCTTGGGCCTAACGGGAAGCGAGCAGTACTTC. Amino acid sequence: CASSLGLTGSEQYF.

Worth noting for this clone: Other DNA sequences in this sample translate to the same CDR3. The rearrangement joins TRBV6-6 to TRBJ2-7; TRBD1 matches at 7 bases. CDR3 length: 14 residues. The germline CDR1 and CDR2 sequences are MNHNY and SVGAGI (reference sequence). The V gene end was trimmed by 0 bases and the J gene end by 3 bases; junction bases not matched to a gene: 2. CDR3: CASSYSWDSYEQYF. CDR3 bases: TGTGCCAGCAGTTACTCTTGGGACAGCTACGAGCAGTACTTC.

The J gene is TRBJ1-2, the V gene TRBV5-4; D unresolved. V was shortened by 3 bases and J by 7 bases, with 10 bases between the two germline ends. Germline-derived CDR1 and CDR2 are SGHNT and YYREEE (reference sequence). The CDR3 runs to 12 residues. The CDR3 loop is CASSSNGVGYTF. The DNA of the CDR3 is TGTGCCAGCAGCTCGAATGGCGTTGGCTACACCTTC.

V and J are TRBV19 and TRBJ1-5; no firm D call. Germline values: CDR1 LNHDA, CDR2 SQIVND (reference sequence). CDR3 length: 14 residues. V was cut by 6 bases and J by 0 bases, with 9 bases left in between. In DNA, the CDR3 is TGTGCCAGTAGCCTTAAAAGTAGCAATCAGCCCCAGCATTTT. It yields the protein CASSLKSSNQPQHF.

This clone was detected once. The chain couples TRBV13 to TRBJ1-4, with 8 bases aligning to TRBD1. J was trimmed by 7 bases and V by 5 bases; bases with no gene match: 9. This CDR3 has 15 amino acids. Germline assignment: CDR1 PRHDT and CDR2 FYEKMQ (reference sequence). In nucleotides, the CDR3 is TGTGCCAGCAGCAGAGGGGACAGGCCTAGTGAAAAACTGTTTTTT. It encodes CASSRGDRPSEKLFF.

CDR3 DNA sequence: TGTGCCAGCAGCTTATTAGACAGGGTCAACTATGGCTACACCTTC. It specifies CASSLLDRVNYGYTF. The chain uses TRBV11-2 and TRBJ1-2, with 7 bases fitting TRBD1. Trimming cost V 2 bases and J 2 bases; bases outside gene matches: 5. This CDR3 contains 15 residues. The V gene's germline CDR1 is SGHAT and CDR2 FQNNGV.

CDR3 nucleotide sequence: TGTGCCAGCAGCCTGACTAGCGGCTACTACGAGCAGTACTTC. It encodes CASSLTSGYYEQYF. This chain links TRBV11-2 with TRBJ2-7, with 9 nucleotides matching TRBD2. The germline V gene has CDR1 SGHAT and CDR2 FQNNGV. The CDR3 spans 14 residues. V shed 5 bases, J shed 3 bases, and the junction held 5 bases outside the gene matches.

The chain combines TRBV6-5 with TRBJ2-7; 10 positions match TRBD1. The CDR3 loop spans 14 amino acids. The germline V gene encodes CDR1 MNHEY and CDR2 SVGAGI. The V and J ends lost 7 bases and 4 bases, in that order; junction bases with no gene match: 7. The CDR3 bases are TGTGCCAGCACCGGACAGGGGGATAGATACGAGCAGTACTTC. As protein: CASTGQGDRYEQYF.

CDR3 sequence: CSVEGGISGANVLTF. For the CDR3, the DNA is TGCAGCGTTGAGGGGGGGATCTCTGGGGCCAACGTCCTGACTTTC. The chain recombines TRBV29-1 with TRBJ2-6, with 7 bases that match TRBD2. This CDR3 contains 15 residues. V lost 3 bases to trimming and J lost 0 bases; unmatched junction nucleotides: 2. Germline V gene lookup returns CDR1 SQVTM and CDR2 ANQGSEA.

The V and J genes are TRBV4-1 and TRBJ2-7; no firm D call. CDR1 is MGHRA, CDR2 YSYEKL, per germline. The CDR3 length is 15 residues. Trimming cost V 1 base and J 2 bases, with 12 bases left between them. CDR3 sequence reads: CASSQVPGSPYEQYF. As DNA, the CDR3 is TGCGCCAGCAGCCAAGTTCCGGGTAGTCCCTACGAGCAGTACTTC.

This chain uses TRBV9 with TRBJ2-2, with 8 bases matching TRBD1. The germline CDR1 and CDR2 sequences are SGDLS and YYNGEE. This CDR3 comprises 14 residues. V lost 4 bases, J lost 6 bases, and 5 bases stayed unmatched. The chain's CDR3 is CASSPMTGAGELFF. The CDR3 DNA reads TGTGCCAGCAGCCCAATGACAGGGGCCGGGGAGCTGTTTTTT.

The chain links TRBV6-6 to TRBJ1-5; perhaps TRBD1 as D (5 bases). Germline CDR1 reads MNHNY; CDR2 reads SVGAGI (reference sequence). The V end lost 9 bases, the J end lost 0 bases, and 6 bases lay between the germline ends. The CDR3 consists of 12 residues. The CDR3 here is CASDSSNQPQHF. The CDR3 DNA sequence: TGTGCCAGTGACAGTAGCAATCAGCCCCAGCATTTT.

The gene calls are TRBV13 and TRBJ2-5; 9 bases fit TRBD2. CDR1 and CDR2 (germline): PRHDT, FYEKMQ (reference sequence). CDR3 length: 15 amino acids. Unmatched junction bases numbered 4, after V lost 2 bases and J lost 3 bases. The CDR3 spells CASSLRGGAEETQYF. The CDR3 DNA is TGTGCCAGCAGCTTACGCGGGGGGGCTGAAGAGACCCAGTACTTC.

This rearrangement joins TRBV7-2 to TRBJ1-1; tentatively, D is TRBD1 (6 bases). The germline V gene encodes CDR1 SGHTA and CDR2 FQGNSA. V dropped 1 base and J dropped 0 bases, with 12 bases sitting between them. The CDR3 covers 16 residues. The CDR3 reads CASSLGRGTMNTEAFF. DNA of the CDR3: TGTGCCAGCAGCTTAGGAAGGGGGACCATGAACACTGAAGCTTTCTTT. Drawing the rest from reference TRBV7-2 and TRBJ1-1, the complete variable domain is GAGVSQSPSNKVTEKGKDVELRCDPISGHTALYWYRQSLGQGLEFLIYFQGNSAPDKSGLPSDRFSAERTGGSVSTLTIQRTQQEDSAVYLCASSLGRGTMNTEAFFGQGTRLTVV.

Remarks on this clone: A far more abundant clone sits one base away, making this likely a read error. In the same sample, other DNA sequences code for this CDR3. The CDR3 is CASSLEAVNTEAFF. DNA for the CDR3: TGTGCCAGCAGCTTAGAGGCTGTGAACACTGAAGCTTTCTTT. The V gene is TRBV7-9, the J gene TRBJ1-1; D is undetermined. There are 14 residues in the CDR3. Trimming took 1 base from V and 0 from J, leaving 6 bases between them. Germline-derived CDR1 and CDR2 are SEHNR and FQNEAQ (reference sequence).

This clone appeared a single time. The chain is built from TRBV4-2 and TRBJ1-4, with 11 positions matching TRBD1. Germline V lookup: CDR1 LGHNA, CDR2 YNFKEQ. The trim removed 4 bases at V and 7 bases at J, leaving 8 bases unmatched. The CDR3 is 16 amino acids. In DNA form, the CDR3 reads TGTGCCAGCAGCCGTGGGGACAGGGGGATCTTTGAAAAACTGTTTTTT. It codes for CASSRGDRGIFEKLFF.

CDR3 residues: CASSLGGQDEQYF. The CDR3 nucleotides are TGCGCCAGCAGCTTGGGAGGACAGGACGAGCAGTACTTC. The V and J genes are TRBV5-1 and TRBJ2-7; 7 positions agree with TRBD1. There are 13 residues in the CDR3. Germline V gives CDR1 SGHRS, CDR2 YFSETQ. J lost 5 bases, V lost 0 bases, and 2 bases had no gene match.

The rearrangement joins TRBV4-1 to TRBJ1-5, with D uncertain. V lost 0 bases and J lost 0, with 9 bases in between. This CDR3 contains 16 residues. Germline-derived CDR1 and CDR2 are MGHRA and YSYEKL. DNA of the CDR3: TGCGCCAGCAGCCAAGATGGATCGGCTAGCAATCAGCCCCAGCATTTT. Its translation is CASSQDGSASNQPQHF.

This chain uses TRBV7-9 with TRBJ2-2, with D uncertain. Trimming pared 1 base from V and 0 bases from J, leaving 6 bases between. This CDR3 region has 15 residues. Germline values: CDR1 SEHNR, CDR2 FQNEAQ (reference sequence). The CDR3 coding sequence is TGTGCCAGCAGCTTAGATTCTTCGAACACCGGGGAGCTGTTTTTT. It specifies CASSLDSSNTGELFF. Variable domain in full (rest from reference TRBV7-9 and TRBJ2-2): DTGVSQNPRHKITKRGQNVTFRCDPISEHNRLYWYRQTLGQGPEFLTYFQNEAQLEKSRLLSDRFSAERPKGSFSTLEIQRTEQGDSAMYLCASSLDSSNTGELFFGEGSRLTVL.

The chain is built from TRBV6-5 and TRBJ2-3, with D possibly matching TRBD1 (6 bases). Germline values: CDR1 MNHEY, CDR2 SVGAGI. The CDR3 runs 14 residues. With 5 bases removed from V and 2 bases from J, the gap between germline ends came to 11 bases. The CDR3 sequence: CASSDRTLTDTQYF. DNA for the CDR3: TGTGCCAGCAGTGACAGGACCCTCACAGATACGCAGTATTTT.

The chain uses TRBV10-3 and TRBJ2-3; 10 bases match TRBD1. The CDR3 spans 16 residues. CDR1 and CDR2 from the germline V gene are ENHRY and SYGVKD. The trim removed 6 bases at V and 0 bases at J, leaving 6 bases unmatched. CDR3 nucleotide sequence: TGTGCCATCAGGGGACAGGGGTCGGATAGCACAGATACGCAGTATTTT. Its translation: CAIRGQGSDSTDTQYF.

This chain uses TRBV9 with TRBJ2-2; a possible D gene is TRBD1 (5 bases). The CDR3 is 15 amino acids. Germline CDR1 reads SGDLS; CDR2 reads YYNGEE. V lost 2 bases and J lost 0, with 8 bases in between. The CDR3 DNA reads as TGTGCCAGCAGCGTGGGGCTAGCGAACACCGGGGAGCTGTTTTTT. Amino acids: CASSVGLANTGELFF. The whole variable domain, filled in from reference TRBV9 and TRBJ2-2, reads DSGVTQTPKHLITATGQRVTLRCSPRSGDLSVYWYQQSLDQGLQFLIQYYNGEERAKGNILERFSAQQFPDLHSELNLSSLELGDSALYFCASSVGLANTGELFFGEGSRLTVL.

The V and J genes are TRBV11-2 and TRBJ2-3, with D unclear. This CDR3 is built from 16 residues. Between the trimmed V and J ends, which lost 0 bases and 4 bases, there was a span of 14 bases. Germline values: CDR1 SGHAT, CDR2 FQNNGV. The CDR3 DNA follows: TGTGCCAGCAGCTTAGATTCGGGTAGTCCCGCAGATACGCAGTATTTT. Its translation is CASSLDSGSPADTQYF.